Listed here are 23 T cell receptor beta chains from one sample, sequenced in a study of shared clonotypes between healthy human individuals. Produced via immunoSEQ multiplex PCR; TCRdb's table is partial and in-frame only. This table has some 450,000 clones, approximately 77% appearing once. The specimen sequenced was PBMCs. The source is a woman aged 40 to 50 in good health. Some clones in this sample may be carry-over from other donors' samples.

This chain links TRBV18 with TRBJ1-1, with TRBD1 matching over 12 bases. In germline, CDR1 is KGHSH, CDR2 LQKENI. Losses at the gene ends were 3 bases for V and 0 bases for J; bases not matched to a gene: 8. The CDR3 is 18 residues long. The CDR3 region has the DNA TGTGCCAGCTCACCCCTTGTGGGACAGGGGGCCATGAACACTGAAGCTTTCTTT. This encodes CASSPLVGQGAMNTEAFF.

As for this clone: At the DNA level, this CDR3 is encoded by other sequences in the same sample as well. This rearrangement joins TRBV9 to TRBJ1-1, with D possibly matching TRBD1 (6 bases). Deletions cut 3 bases from V and 2 bases from J, with 11 bases between. This CDR3 has 14 residues. Per germline, CDR1 SGDLS and CDR2 YYNGEE. The CDR3 reads CASSATGSNTEAFF. The CDR3 DNA reads TGTGCCAGCAGCGCTACAGGGTCTAACACTGAAGCTTTCTTT.

The chain couples TRBV27 to TRBJ1-1; TRBD1 matches 9 bases. Per germline, CDR1 MNHEY and CDR2 SMNVEV (reference sequence). The CDR3 extends over 15 amino acids. V trimming: 9 bases; J trimming: 1 base; junction bases outside the gene matches: 9. The CDR3 region has the DNA TGTGCCAGGGGACAGGGCCTTCCTAAGAACACTGAAGCTTTCTTT. This sequence encodes CARGQGLPKNTEAFF.

The CDR3 here is CASSRLAGPYNEQFF. In DNA, the CDR3 is TGTGCCAGCAGTCGTTTAGCGGGGCCTTACAATGAGCAGTTCTTC. The chain is built from TRBV9 and TRBJ2-1, with 8 bases that match TRBD2. Germline V lookup: CDR1 SGDLS, CDR2 YYNGEE. This CDR3 is 15 amino acids long. V was clipped by 5 bases and J by 4 bases; unmatched bases: 8.

A note on this clone: A far larger clone is only one base removed, so a read error is likely. The CDR3 DNA sequence: TGTGCCAGCAGCTTAACGAACACTGAAGCTTTCTTT. Translation: CASSLTNTEAFF. This sequence joins TRBV7-6 and TRBJ1-1; D gene uncertain. V lost 2 bases and J 1 base, leaving 2 bases between the germline ends. There are 12 residues in the CDR3. Germline lookup yields CDR1 SGHVS and CDR2 FNYEAQ.

V gene TRBV7-9 combines with J gene TRBJ2-1; 8 bases are shared with TRBD2. The CDR3 is 15 amino acids. Germline loops: CDR1 SEHNR, CDR2 FQNEAQ (reference sequence). V lost 5 bases to trimming and J lost 8 bases; unmatched junction nucleotides: 11. DNA of the CDR3: TGTGCCAGCAGCGAGCCCGGGGGGGGGCGCCATGAGCAGTTCTTC. This codes for CASSEPGGGRHEQFF.

V gene TRBV6-1 combines with J gene TRBJ2-7; no firm D call. The CDR3 is 15 amino acids. Germline CDR1 and CDR2: MNHNS and SASEGT. Trimming took 6 bases from V and 4 from J, leaving 19 bases between them. In DNA form, the CDR3 reads TGTGCCAGCAGCTCGACCGGGTCCCCGTCGTACGAGCAGTACTTC. Translation gives CASSSTGSPSYEQYF.

The chain carries TRBV2 and TRBJ2-7; D is perhaps TRBD2 (5 bases). V dropped 7 bases and J dropped 5 bases, with 21 bases sitting between them. Germline CDR1 and CDR2: SNHLY and FYNNEI. The CDR3 sequence is 15 residues long. This chain's CDR3 is CASTRGRGLGNEQYF. The DNA for the CDR3 is TGTGCCAGCACCCGCGGTCGGGGTTTGGGCAACGAGCAGTACTTC.

This chain joins TRBV30 and TRBJ2-1, with 9 bases identical to TRBD1. Looked up from germline, CDR1 is GTSNPN and CDR2 is SVGIG (reference sequence). J gave up 4 bases and V 3 bases, and 7 bases lay outside the gene matches. The length of the CDR3 is 15 residues. The chain's CDR3 is CAWSRGQGWYNEQFF. In DNA form, the CDR3 reads TGTGCCTGGAGCCGAGGACAGGGGTGGTACAATGAGCAGTTCTTC.

To note about this clone: Being one base from a much bigger clone, this may be a read error. The rearrangement links TRBV5-1 to TRBJ2-1; D uncertain. Germline CDR1 and CDR2: SGHRS and YFSETQ. V dropped 4 bases and J dropped 8 bases, with 16 bases sitting between them. This CDR3 contains 14 residues. The CDR3 spells CASSTRSSDDEQFF. The CDR3 DNA reads as TGCGCCAGCAGCACCCGGAGTTCGGACGATGAGCAGTTCTTC.

For the CDR3, the DNA is TGTGCCAGCAGCCTTCAGGGGGTGGGCACCGGGGAGCTGTTTTTT. Its translation: CASSLQGVGTGELFF. The chain carries TRBV5-4 and TRBJ2-2; 7 nucleotides align to TRBD1. V trimming: 4 bases; J trimming: 4 bases; junction bases outside the gene matches: 7. The CDR3 totals 15 residues. Germline CDR1 reads SGHNT; CDR2 reads YYREEE (reference sequence).

With regard to this clone: A single base is all that separates this from a far larger clone, so a read error is likely. This chain links TRBV4-1 with TRBJ2-2; 8 positions agree with TRBD2. CDR3 length: 16 amino acids. V lost 2 bases to trimming and J lost 4 bases; unmatched junction nucleotides: 6. Per the germline V gene, CDR1 is MGHRA and CDR2 is YSYEKL. CDR3 amino acids: CASSQPAGVTTGELFF. DNA of the CDR3: TGCGCCAGCAGCCAACCAGCGGGAGTGACCACCGGGGAGCTGTTTTTT.

V and J are TRBV7-9 and TRBJ2-1; 9 bases are shared with TRBD2. The J segment lost 8 bases and the V segment lost 0 bases, leaving 5 bases of the junction unmatched. The CDR3 has 15 residues. Looked up from germline, CDR1 is SEHNR and CDR2 is FQNEAQ (reference sequence). The CDR3 DNA reads TGTGCCAGCAGCTTAGCGCAACTAGCGGGCTATGAGCAGTTCTTC. Encoded protein: CASSLAQLAGYEQFF. The whole variable domain, remainder taken from reference TRBV7-9 and TRBJ2-1, is DTGVSQNPRHKITKRGQNVTFRCDPISEHNRLYWYRQTLGQGPEFLTYFQNEAQLEKSRLLSDRFSAERPKGSFSTLEIQRTEQGDSAMYLCASSLAQLAGYEQFFGPGTRLTVL.

The V and J genes are TRBV15 and TRBJ1-2, with TRBD1 matching over 9 bases. The CDR3 spans 14 residues. J gave up 8 bases and V 2 bases, and 6 bases lay outside the gene matches. Germline V CDR1 and CDR2: LNHNV, YYDKDF (reference sequence). CDR3 sequence reads: CATSRSRTGEGYTF. CDR3 DNA: TGTGCCACCAGCAGATCTAGGACAGGGGAAGGCTACACCTTC.

This chain connects TRBV2 to TRBJ1-1; D gene ambiguous. CDR3 length equals 14 residues. The germline V gene encodes CDR1 SNHLY and CDR2 FYNNEI. V was clipped by 4 bases and J by 1 base, with 10 bases between them. CDR3 sequence: CASSGGVGNTEAFF. The CDR3, as DNA: TGTGCCAGCAGTGGTGGGGTGGGGAACACTGAAGCTTTCTTT.

This chain connects TRBV6-1 to TRBJ1-1, with 11 positions matching TRBD1. Germline V gives CDR1 MNHNS, CDR2 SASEGT. CDR3 length: 16 residues. After removal of 3 bases from V and 0 bases from J, the junction contained 3 bases not matched to a gene. This chain's CDR3 is CASSEGTGGLNTEAFF. CDR3 DNA sequence: TGTGCCAGCAGTGAGGGGACAGGGGGTCTGAACACTGAAGCTTTCTTT.

The chain links TRBV28 to TRBJ1-1; possible D gene TRBD1, 6 bases. This CDR3 is 12 amino acids long. Germline assignment: CDR1 MDHEN and CDR2 SYDVKM. V lost 1 base to trimming and J lost 8 bases, with 8 bases between them. The CDR3 region is CASSLYDREAFF. The DNA of the CDR3 is TGTGCCAGCAGTTTATACGACAGGGAAGCTTTCTTT.

The rearrangement joins TRBV7-2 to TRBJ2-7, with 12 bases that match TRBD2. Germline trimming cut 5 bases from V and 5 bases from J; bases unmatched to any gene: 7. CDR3 length: 15 residues. Germline values: CDR1 SGHTA, CDR2 FQGNSA. The CDR3 protein is CASSQTSGSGHEQYF. In DNA, the CDR3 is TGTGCCAGCAGCCAGACTAGCGGGAGTGGCCACGAGCAGTACTTC.

The gene calls are TRBV7-2 and TRBJ2-3; weak D call: TRBD2 (6 bases). Germline CDR1 and CDR2: SGHTA and FQGNSA. Trimming shortened V by 3 bases and J by 2 bases, and 9 bases separated the two germline ends. This CDR3 spans 14 amino acids. CDR3 residues: CASSFGGYTDTQYF. CDR3 DNA: TGTGCCAGCAGCTTTGGGGGGTACACAGATACGCAGTATTTT.

Worth noting for this clone: A far larger clone is off by one base, so a read error is likely. The J gene is TRBJ2-7, the V gene TRBV5-1; the D is unclear. There are 14 residues in the CDR3. Germline CDR1 SGHRS, CDR2 YFSETQ. This chain's CDR3 is CASGLEPPPTEQYF. For the CDR3, the DNA is TGCGCCAGCGGCTTGGAGCCACCCCCCACCGAGCAGTACTTC. The whole variable domain, filled in from reference TRBV5-1 and TRBJ2-7, reads KAGVTQTPRYLIKTRGQQVTLSCSPISGHRSVSWYQQTPGQGLQFLFEYFSETQRNKGNFPGRFSGRQFSNSRSEMNVSTLELGDSALYLCASGLEPPPTEQYFGPGTRLTVT.

This clone was found a few times. V is TRBV19 and J is TRBJ1-3; no clear D gene. CDR1 LNHDA and CDR2 SQIVND come from the germline V gene (reference sequence). The CDR3 has 12 residues. Trimming shortened V by 5 bases and J by 5 bases, and 7 bases separated the two germline ends. The CDR3 spells CASSPRRNTIYF. CDR3 coding DNA: TGTGCCAGTAGTCCCCGTCGAAACACCATATATTTT.

Regarding this clone: Given a far larger clone just one base away, this is likely a sequencing read error. The chain uses TRBV5-6 and TRBJ2-5, with D perhaps matching TRBD1 (5 bases). Germline CDR1 reads SGHDT; CDR2 reads YYEEEE. There are 15 residues in the CDR3. For the CDR3, the DNA is TGTGCCAGCAGCCCTGTGGGCAGGGTGCAAGAGGCCCAGTACTTC. Its protein product is CASSPVGRVQEAQYF. The full variable domain, rest sourced from reference TRBV5-6 and TRBJ2-5, is DAGVTQSPTHLIKTRGQQVTLRCSPKSGHDTVSWYQQALGQGPQFIFQYYEEEERQRGNFPDRFSGHQFPNYSSELNVNALLLGDSALYLCASSPVGRVQEAQYFGPGTRLLVL.

V is TRBV2 and J is TRBJ1-1; D is undetermined. Trimming removed 6 bases from V and 2 bases from J, with 16 bases in between. The CDR3 totals 15 residues. Germline V CDR1 and CDR2: SNHLY, FYNNEI. The CDR3: CASSLQPGPNTEAFF. The CDR3 DNA is TGTGCCAGCAGCCTACAACCGGGCCCTAACACTGAAGCTTTCTTT.